What follows are 20 T cell receptor beta chains derived from one specimen sequenced in a study of T-cell reconstitution after alpha-beta-depleted transplantation in children. For TCRbeta, the library was prepared with unique molecular identifiers. MiXCR, applied by TCRdb to the PCR reads, yields one record per CDR3 protein. The sample comprises over 550,000 distinct CDR3 sequences, about 10% of which are singletons, and around 4% rests with the top ten. Sequencing used PBMCs from the stem cell graft donor, obtained from the stem cell graft. These receptors were taken from a human donor who donated a stem cell graft to a child with acute myeloid leukemia.

The chain has TRBV20-1 and TRBJ2-3, with unresolved D. Germline V gene data show CDR1 as DFQATT and CDR2 as SNEGSKA (reference sequence). V lost 3 bases and J lost 4, with 8 bases in between. This CDR3 is built from 12 residues. The CDR3 DNA reads TGCAGTGCTAGTCGAGTCCCAGATACGCAGTATTTT. Translated, it gives CSASRVPDTQYF.

This clonotype appeared a few times. The chain employs TRBV9 and TRBJ2-1, with D perhaps TRBD1 or TRBD2 (6 bases each). CDR3 length equals 15 residues. The V end lost 3 bases, the J end lost 2 bases, and 12 bases lay between the germline ends. Germline V lookup: CDR1 SGDLS, CDR2 YYNGEE. The CDR3 loop reads CASSGLGGPYNEQFF. CDR3 sequence (DNA): TGTGCCAGCAGCGGCCTTGGGGGGCCCTACAATGAGCAGTTCTTC.

The rearrangement joins TRBV29-1 to TRBJ1-2, with 11 bases aligning to TRBD1. CDR1 and CDR2 from the germline V gene are SQVTM and ANQGSEA. The CDR3 is 15 residues long. V lost 5 bases and J lost 4; bases outside the gene matches: 9. The CDR3 protein is CSVSTGTGGLYGYTF. DNA for the CDR3: TGCAGCGTTAGCACCGGGACAGGGGGTCTCTATGGCTACACCTTC.

This clonotype appeared a few times. The CDR3 protein is CASSSGTDAYGYTF. The CDR3 nucleotides read TGTGCCAGCAGTTCCGGGACAGATGCCTATGGCTACACCTTC. V is TRBV6-5 and J is TRBJ1-2; 7 bases line up with TRBD1. Germline V CDR1 and CDR2: MNHEY, SVGAGI. V lost 4 bases and J lost 4; bases outside the gene matches: 6. There are 14 residues in the CDR3.

The chain recombines TRBV13 with TRBJ2-7; 8 bases line up with TRBD2. The CDR3 runs 12 residues. With 8 bases clipped from V and 3 bases from J, the junction kept 3 bases outside the gene matches. CDR1 and CDR2 (germline): PRHDT, FYEKMQ (reference sequence). The CDR3 region is CASPTSGYEQYF. The CDR3, as DNA: TGTGCCAGCCCTACTAGCGGCTACGAGCAGTACTTC. Filled out from reference TRBV13 and TRBJ2-7, the complete variable domain reads AAGVIQSPRHLIKEKRETATLKCYPIPRHDTVYWYQQGPGQDPQFLISFYEKMQSDKGSIPDRFSAQQFSDYHSELNMSSLELGDSALYFCASPTSGYEQYFGPGTRLTVT.

In its sample, this clonotype was seen a few times. This CDR3 is CASSLAGRKDTQYF. In DNA form, the CDR3 reads TGTGCCAGCAGTTTAGCAGGGCGAAAAGATACGCAGTATTTT. The rearrangement uses TRBV27 and TRBJ2-3; maybe TRBD1 (5 bases). The germline V and J ends were trimmed by 2 bases and 5 bases, with 11 bases remaining between them. CDR1 and CDR2 from the germline V gene are MNHEY and SMNVEV (reference sequence). The CDR3 consists of 14 residues.

The chain combines TRBV4-2 with TRBJ1-4; D perhaps matches TRBD1 (6 bases). Germline CDR1 and CDR2: LGHNA and YNFKEQ. The CDR3 totals 17 residues. V lost 1 base to trimming and J lost 5 bases, with 17 bases between them. As DNA, the CDR3 is TGTGCCAGCAGCCAAGTGGGGGTTTCAGGACAGAATGAAAAACTGTTTTTT. Protein sequence: CASSQVGVSGQNEKLFF.

The rearrangement joins TRBV7-3 to TRBJ2-4, with a possible D match to TRBD1 (5 bases). The CDR3 has 15 residues. Germline CDR1 reads SGHTA; CDR2 reads FQGTGA. Trimming took off 2 bases at V and 8 bases at J, with 16 bases between the two ends. CDR3 sequence: CASSLGVGLSDIQYF. The CDR3 DNA sequence: TGTGCCAGCAGCTTAGGGGTGGGGCTATCGGACATTCAGTACTTC.

V usage is TRBV15 and J usage is TRBJ1-2, with D possibly matching TRBD1 (6 bases). Germline CDR1 reads LNHNV; CDR2 reads YYDKDF (reference sequence). The CDR3 contains 12 residues. The ends were cut back, 5 bases at V and 4 bases at J, with 8 bases in the middle. The CDR3 bases are TGTGCCACCAGCGGGGGGCCCTATGGCTACACCTTC. This sequence encodes CATSGGPYGYTF.

This clonotype has ten or more counts. The chain recombines TRBV29-1 with TRBJ2-3; D remains ambiguous. V gave up 6 bases and J gave up 5 bases, with 12 bases separating them. This CDR3 spans 12 amino acids. CDR1 and CDR2 (germline): SQVTM, ANQGSEA. The CDR3 DNA is TGCAGCGTGGCCAGGCTGGGAGATACGCAGTATTTT. Protein: CSVARLGDTQYF.

This clonotype was observed many times. This chain uses TRBV20-1 with TRBJ2-3, with D perhaps TRBD1 (5 bases). CDR3 size: 14 residues. The V and J ends lost 0 bases and 3 bases respectively, with 10 bases between them. The V gene's germline CDR1 is DFQATT and CDR2 SNEGSKA (reference sequence). The CDR3 reads CSARDSGKTDTQYF. Here the CDR3 DNA reads TGCAGTGCTAGAGATTCAGGGAAAACAGATACGCAGTATTTT.

This clonotype was recorded a few times. The V and J genes are TRBV6-5 and TRBJ2-1; D might be TRBD2 (5 bases). Germline loops: CDR1 MNHEY, CDR2 SVGAGI. The CDR3 is 15 amino acids. Trimming took off 0 bases at V and 3 bases at J, with 9 bases between the two ends. The CDR3 DNA is TGTGCCAGCAGTTACTCCCCCGGGATCTACAATGAGCAGTTCTTC. This gives the protein CASSYSPGIYNEQFF.

This clonotype appeared a few times. The chain links TRBV19 to TRBJ1-2; D unclear. V lost 10 bases and J lost 4, with 19 bases in between. In germline, CDR1 is LNHDA, CDR2 SQIVND (reference sequence). This CDR3 region has 14 residues. The CDR3: CATSKEEGRYGYTF. The CDR3 DNA follows: TGTGCCACCAGCAAGGAGGAAGGGCGCTATGGCTACACCTTC.

The V gene is TRBV5-1, the J gene TRBJ2-6, with a possible D match to TRBD1 (6 bases). From germline, CDR1 is SGHRS and CDR2 YFSETQ. The CDR3 is 16 residues long. V was shortened by 4 bases and J by 2 bases, with 13 bases between the two germline ends. CDR3 protein: CASSDRTVAGANVLTF. CDR3 DNA: TGCGCCAGCAGCGATAGGACAGTTGCTGGGGCCAACGTCCTGACTTTC.

The chain combines TRBV20-1 with TRBJ2-5, with TRBD2 matching over 8 bases. This CDR3 is 15 amino acids long. From germline, CDR1 is DFQATT and CDR2 SNEGSKA (reference sequence). Trimming cost V 1 base and J 5 bases; bases outside gene matches: 9. CDR3 bases: TGCAGTGCTAGAGTTCCGGGAGGGCCGAGGGAGACCCAGTACTTC. This gives the protein CSARVPGGPRETQYF.

The rearrangement links TRBV29-1 to TRBJ1-2; D remains ambiguous. CDR1 is SQVTM and CDR2 is ANQGSEA in the germline V gene. The CDR3 is made up of 14 amino acids. V was pared by 3 bases and J by 8 bases, with 19 bases between. The CDR3 region is CSVDAGIGRFGYTF. In DNA form, the CDR3 reads TGCAGCGTTGACGCCGGGATCGGTAGATTCGGCTACACCTTC.

This clonotype has at least ten counts. The V gene is TRBV5-1, the J gene TRBJ2-3, with a possible D match to TRBD2 (5 bases). The CDR3 consists of 16 residues. CDR1 and CDR2 (germline): SGHRS, YFSETQ. Between the trimmed V and J ends, which lost 4 bases and 4 bases, there was a span of 19 bases. CDR3 nucleotides: TGCGCCAGCAGCCCCGCTCCGGGGATCGTCGCAGATACGCAGTATTTT. This sequence encodes CASSPAPGIVADTQYF.

The chain recombines TRBV3-1 with TRBJ2-2, with D uncertain. V lost 5 bases and J lost 1, with 14 bases in between. CDR1 is LGHDT and CDR2 is YNNKEL in the germline V gene (reference sequence). This CDR3 region has 16 residues. DNA of the CDR3: TGTGCCAGCAGCTCAAGTGGCCAGCTGAACACCGGGGAGCTGTTTTTT. It specifies CASSSSGQLNTGELFF. The full variable domain, with the rest looked up from reference TRBV3-1 and TRBJ2-2, is DTAVSQTPKYLVTQMGNDKSIKCEQNLGHDTMYWYKQDSKKFLKIMFSYNNKELIINETVPNRFSPKSPDKAHLNLHINSLELGDSAVYFCASSSSGQLNTGELFFGEGSRLTVL.

This clonotype was recorded at least ten times. The chain links TRBV5-1 to TRBJ2-5; D is possibly TRBD1 (5 bases). Germline values: CDR1 SGHRS, CDR2 YFSETQ. The CDR3 spans 16 residues. Trimming left V 4 bases short and J 1 base short, with 17 bases between. In nucleotides, the CDR3 is TGCGCCAGCAGCACCCCTAGACAGCCAGCCCAAGAGACCCAGTACTTC. Its translation: CASSTPRQPAQETQYF. Supplemented by reference TRBV5-1 and TRBJ2-5, the full variable domain reads KAGVTQTPRYLIKTRGQQVTLSCSPISGHRSVSWYQQTPGQGLQFLFEYFSETQRNKGNFPGRFSGRQFSNSRSEMNVSTLELGDSALYLCASSTPRQPAQETQYFGPGTRLLVL.

V is TRBV6-1 and J is TRBJ2-1; no definite D call. V lost 5 bases to trimming and J lost 6 bases, with 20 bases between them. The CDR3 extends over 16 amino acids. Germline V gives CDR1 MNHNS, CDR2 SASEGT. CDR3 sequence reads: CASSPSSLVGRNEQFF. The CDR3 nucleotides are TGTGCCAGCAGTCCCTCCTCCCTAGTGGGCCGCAATGAGCAGTTCTTC.